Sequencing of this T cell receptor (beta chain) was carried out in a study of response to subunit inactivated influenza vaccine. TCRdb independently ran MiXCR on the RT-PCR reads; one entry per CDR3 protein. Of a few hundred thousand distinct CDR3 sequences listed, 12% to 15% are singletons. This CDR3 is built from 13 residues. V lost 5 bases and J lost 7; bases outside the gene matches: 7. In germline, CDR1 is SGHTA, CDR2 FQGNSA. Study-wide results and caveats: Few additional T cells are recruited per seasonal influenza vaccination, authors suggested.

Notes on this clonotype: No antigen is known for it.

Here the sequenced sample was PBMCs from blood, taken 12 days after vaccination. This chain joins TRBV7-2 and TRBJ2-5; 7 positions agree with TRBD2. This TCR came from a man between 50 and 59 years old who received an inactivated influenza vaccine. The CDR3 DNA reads TGTGCCAGCAGCCTAAAGCGGGACGGGACCCAGTACTTC. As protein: CASSLKRDGTQYF.